This TCR beta chain was recovered during a study of radiotherapy plus CTLA-4 blockade in lung cancer. On this clone: What it binds is unknown.

The assay was immunoSEQ multiplex PCR, and TCRdb's table has in-frame clones only and misses some. The table lists around 53,000 clones, 75% to 90% of them singletons. The CDR3 totals 17 residues. Findings and limits, study-wide: Reports identified early blood T cell clone dynamics, with interferon-beta, as the best response predictor.

The clonotype comes from a human donor with non-small cell lung cancer that progressed on radiotherapy plus ipilimumab. Some clones in this sample may be carry-over from other donors' samples. J is TRBJ1-4 and V is TRBV12-1. TRBV12-1 is reported as a pseudogene. This material consisted of peripheral blood, taken from a patient treated with radiotherapy plus ipilimumab. The CDR3 here is CASSFDGGSWVYEKLFF. Here the CDR3 DNA reads TGTGCCAGCAGCTTTGACGGAGGAAGTTGGGTCTATGAAAAACTGTTTTTT.